This passage covers 32 T cell receptor beta chains from one sample sequenced in a study of cytomegalovirus exposure and HLA in healthy donors. Profiled with immunoSEQ multiplex PCR; TCRdb holds only in-frame clones, not every one. The data contain about 170,000 clones, around 92% of them singletons. The sequencing sample was made of PBMCs. Receptors were obtained from a woman between 18 and 29 years old in good health and CMV-seropositive.

The chain combines TRBV18 with TRBJ1-2, with D tentatively TRBD1 (6 bases). This CDR3 comprises 15 residues. Trimming left V 2 bases short and J 3 bases short, with 13 bases between. Germline V lookup: CDR1 KGHSH, CDR2 LQKENI. Here the CDR3 reads CASSPSGGQDYGYTF. As DNA, the CDR3 is TGTGCCAGCTCACCAAGCGGGGGGCAGGACTATGGCTACACCTTC.

The chain combines TRBV18 with TRBJ2-7; TRBD1 matches 7 bases. V lost 2 bases, J lost 1 base, and 2 bases stayed unmatched. The CDR3 loop spans 14 amino acids. Germline V lookup: CDR1 KGHSH, CDR2 LQKENI. The CDR3 sequence is CASSPGTESYEQYF. In DNA, the CDR3 is TGTGCCAGCTCACCAGGGACAGAGTCCTACGAGCAGTACTTC.

The rearrangement links TRBV7-9 to TRBJ2-3, with 10 bases lining up with TRBD2. J gave up 1 base and V 2 bases, and 9 bases lay outside the gene matches. The CDR3 spans 18 residues. Germline values: CDR1 SEHNR, CDR2 FQNEAQ (reference sequence). The CDR3, as DNA: TGTGCCAGCAGCTTAACGTCTAGCGGGAGCTGGGGCACAGATACGCAGTATTTT. Translated, it gives CASSLTSSGSWGTDTQYF.

This clone was seen once. The CDR3 reads CASSSQGTDTQYF. In DNA, the CDR3 is TGTGCCAGCAGCTCACAGGGCACAGATACGCAGTATTTT. The chain couples TRBV7-3 to TRBJ2-3, with D tentatively TRBD1 (5 bases). Germline V lookup: CDR1 SGHTA, CDR2 FQGTGA. V was clipped by 4 bases and J by 1 base, with 6 bases between them. The length of the CDR3 is 13 residues.

The genes are TRBV28 and TRBJ2-1; 7 positions match TRBD2. The CDR3 spans 14 residues. V lost 8 bases to trimming and J lost 5 bases; unmatched junction nucleotides: 9. CDR1 is MDHEN and CDR2 is SYDVKM in the germline V gene. The CDR3 loop is CASLSPSGDNEQFF. CDR3 coding DNA: TGTGCCAGCCTGAGCCCTAGCGGTGACAATGAGCAGTTCTTC.

The chain combines TRBV30 with TRBJ2-3, with 10 bases matching TRBD2. V gave up 0 bases and J gave up 3 bases; unmatched junction bases: 6. Germline V gene lookup returns CDR1 GTSNPN and CDR2 SVGIG (reference sequence). The CDR3 totals 16 residues. CDR3 coding DNA: TGTGCCTGGAGTGTTTCCAGCGGGAGGGGTACAGATACGCAGTATTTT. Encoded protein: CAWSVSSGRGTDTQYF.

The V and J genes are TRBV4-3 and TRBJ1-4; D is perhaps TRBD1 (5 bases). V dropped 1 base and J dropped 7 bases, with 10 bases sitting between them. Looked up from germline, CDR1 is LGHNA and CDR2 is YSLEER. There are 14 residues in the CDR3. For the CDR3, the DNA is TGCGCCAGCAGCCAAGGAGGGGAGGGTGAAAAACTGTTTTTT. The encoded protein is CASSQGGEGEKLFF.

V is TRBV7-9 and J is TRBJ1-1; D is uncertain. This CDR3 comprises 16 residues. Germline V gene lookup returns CDR1 SEHNR and CDR2 FQNEAQ (reference sequence). V dropped 10 bases and J dropped 0 bases, with 21 bases sitting between them. The DNA for the CDR3 is TGTGCCATCCGGAATCGGGAAAGGGCCCTGAACACTGAAGCTTTCTTT. This gives the protein CAIRNRERALNTEAFF. The full variable domain, with the rest looked up from reference TRBV7-9 and TRBJ1-1, is DTGVSQNPRHKITKRGQNVTFRCDPISEHNRLYWYRQTLGQGPEFLTYFQNEAQLEKSRLLSDRFSAERPKGSFSTLEIQRTEQGDSAMYLCAIRNRERALNTEAFFGQGTRLTVV.

In its sample, this clone was seen once. The CDR3 bases are TGTGCCAGCAGTTTCCGGGAGGGAGGAACATATACGCAGTATTTT. Amino acids: CASSFREGGTYTQYF. The chain carries TRBV28 and TRBJ2-3; 8 positions match TRBD2. Germline values: CDR1 MDHEN, CDR2 SYDVKM. The CDR3 is made up of 15 amino acids. The junction had 9 bases not matched to a gene; V was cut back by 3 bases and J by 7 bases.

The CDR3 loop is CASGKGLAETQETQYF. The CDR3, as DNA: TGTGCCAGTGGGAAAGGACTAGCCGAAACACAAGAGACCCAGTACTTC. The rearrangement joins TRBV7-8 to TRBJ2-5; 8 positions match TRBD2. This CDR3 has 16 residues. V gave up 9 bases and J gave up 2 bases; unmatched junction bases: 14. Germline lookup yields CDR1 SGHVS and CDR2 FQNEAQ.

The rearrangement joins TRBV9 to TRBJ2-1; 8 bases match TRBD2. J lost 4 bases, V lost 4 bases, and 13 bases had no gene match. The CDR3 sequence is 17 residues long. Germline loops: CDR1 SGDLS, CDR2 YYNGEE. CDR3: CASSLNSGSGGYNEQFF. In DNA form, the CDR3 reads TGTGCCAGCAGCTTAAACTCCGGGAGCGGGGGTTACAATGAGCAGTTCTTC.

CDR3 in DNA: TGTGCCAGCAGTTACTCGGAGAAAAGCAATCAGCCCCAGCATTTT. Encoded protein: CASSYSEKSNQPQHF. The chain recombines TRBV6-5 with TRBJ1-5, with unresolved D. Between the trimmed V and J ends, which lost 0 bases and 1 base, there was a span of 7 bases. The CDR3 is made up of 15 amino acids. Germline V gene lookup returns CDR1 MNHEY and CDR2 SVGAGI.

The J gene is TRBJ2-3, the V gene TRBV27; D gene ambiguous. This CDR3 spans 14 amino acids. The germline V and J ends were trimmed by 7 bases and 0 bases, with 11 bases remaining between them. CDR1 MNHEY and CDR2 SMNVEV come from the germline V gene (reference sequence). This CDR3 reads CASNSLVSTDTQYF. The CDR3 DNA sequence: TGTGCCAGCAACTCTCTAGTTAGCACAGATACGCAGTATTTT.

The chain employs TRBV9 and TRBJ2-2; 9 bases line up with TRBD2. From germline, CDR1 is SGDLS and CDR2 YYNGEE. Trimming took 0 bases from V and 4 from J; bases not matched to a gene: 7. The CDR3 consists of 17 residues. CDR3 in amino acids: CASSVEASGKGTGELFF. The CDR3 nucleotides are TGTGCCAGCAGCGTAGAGGCTAGCGGGAAGGGCACCGGGGAGCTGTTTTTT.

This rearrangement joins TRBV5-6 to TRBJ2-6, with D possibly being TRBD1 (5 bases). The V end was cut by 6 bases, the J end by 4 bases, with 14 bases between. The CDR3 contains 15 residues. Germline V gene sequence: CDR1 SGHDT, CDR2 YYEEEE. In DNA, the CDR3 is TGTGCCAGCAACAGGAAGAGTTCCGGGGCCAACGTCCTGACTTTC. As protein: CASNRKSSGANVLTF.

This rearrangement joins TRBV30 to TRBJ2-7; tentative D call: TRBD2 (5 bases). Deletions cut 1 base from V and 4 bases from J, with 5 bases between. CDR3 length: 11 amino acids. In germline, CDR1 is GTSNPN, CDR2 SVGIG (reference sequence). CDR3 sequence (DNA): TGTGCCTGGAGTGGCGGGTACGAGCAGTACTTC. The encoded protein is CAWSGGYEQYF.

This clone has just a few counts. The CDR3 loop is CASSPTSYEQYF. The CDR3 nucleotides are TGTGCCAGCAGCCCCACTTCGTACGAGCAGTACTTC. This chain connects TRBV2 to TRBJ2-7; D uncertain. Germline loops: CDR1 SNHLY, CDR2 FYNNEI. Trimming took off 6 bases at V and 4 bases at J, with 10 bases between the two ends. This CDR3 contains 12 residues. Variable domain in full (rest from reference TRBV2 and TRBJ2-7): EPEVTQTPSHQVTQMGQEVILRCVPISNHLYFYWYRQILGQKVEFLVSFYNNEISEKSEIFDDQFSVERPDGSNFTLKIRSTKLEDSAMYFCASSPTSYEQYFGPGTRLTVT.

The chain uses TRBV30 and TRBJ1-2, with 10 bases that match TRBD1. This CDR3 contains 14 residues. Looked up from germline, CDR1 is GTSNPN and CDR2 is SVGIG (reference sequence). Trimming at V came to 0 bases and at J to 7 bases, leaving 5 bases not matched to a gene. Here the CDR3 DNA reads TGTGCCTGGAGTGTCGACAGGGGGCAGTTTGGCTACACCTTC. Protein: CAWSVDRGQFGYTF.

The chain uses TRBV7-6 and TRBJ1-3, with 10 bases fitting TRBD1. Germline V lookup: CDR1 SGHVS, CDR2 FNYEAQ. The CDR3 consists of 13 residues. V was clipped by 6 bases and J by 5 bases; unmatched bases: 1. In DNA form, the CDR3 reads TGTGCCAGCAGGGGACAGGGGCGAAACACCATATATTTT. The encoded protein is CASRGQGRNTIYF.

This chain connects TRBV4-1 to TRBJ2-7; 7 bases map to TRBD1. The CDR3 runs to 14 residues. Germline V gives CDR1 MGHRA, CDR2 YSYEKL. The J segment lost 5 bases and the V segment lost 3 bases, leaving 7 bases of the junction unmatched. The CDR3 region is CASSQIDRVHEQYF. The DNA of the CDR3 is TGCGCCAGCAGCCAGATTGACAGGGTCCACGAGCAGTACTTC.

The CDR3 protein is CASSPGAQGGNEQFF. The CDR3 DNA reads as TGTGCCAGCTCACCAGGGGCGCAAGGTGGCAATGAGCAGTTCTTC. The chain has TRBV18 and TRBJ2-1; weak D call: TRBD1 (5 bases). Between the trimmed V and J ends, which lost 2 bases and 6 bases, there was a span of 14 bases. Per the germline V gene, CDR1 is KGHSH and CDR2 is LQKENI. The CDR3 sequence is 15 residues long. The full variable domain, in which reference TRBV18 and TRBJ2-1 provide the parts outside the CDR3, is NAGVMQNPRHLVRRRGQEARLRCSPMKGHSHVYWYRQLPEEGLKFMVYLQKENIIDESGMPKERFSAEFPKEGPSILRIQQVVRGDSAAYFCASSPGAQGGNEQFFGPGTRLTVL.

The rearrangement joins TRBV30 to TRBJ1-4; D not certain. Germline V CDR1 and CDR2: GTSNPN, SVGIG (reference sequence). This CDR3 contains 15 residues. V lost 4 bases and J lost 3, with 15 bases in between. The CDR3 is CAWTSLGGANEKLFF. The CDR3 DNA reads as TGTGCCTGGACCTCTTTAGGCGGGGCTAATGAAAAACTGTTTTTT. Full variable domain (missing parts from reference TRBV30 and TRBJ1-4): SQTIHQWPATLVQPVGSPLSLECTVEGTSNPNLYWYRQAAGRGLQLLFYSVGIGQISSEVPQNLSASRPQDRQFILSSKKLLLSDSGFYLCAWTSLGGANEKLFFGSGTQLSVL.

The chain joins TRBV6-6 to TRBJ2-5; D is perhaps TRBD1 (5 bases). Germline CDR1 is MNHNY and CDR2 is SVGAGI (reference sequence). This CDR3 contains 14 residues. V dropped 0 bases and J dropped 2 bases, with 7 bases sitting between them. CDR3 in amino acids: CASSYSTAQETQYF. The CDR3 DNA reads TGTGCCAGCAGTTACTCGACAGCACAAGAGACCCAGTACTTC.

This chain joins TRBV27 and TRBJ1-1; TRBD1 might be the D (5 bases). Germline V gene lookup returns CDR1 MNHEY and CDR2 SMNVEV (reference sequence). Trimming pared 8 bases from V and 0 bases from J, leaving 34 bases between. The CDR3 loop spans 21 amino acids. In DNA, the CDR3 is TGTGCCAGCGTTAGGCGGTCAGGGTCGTTCACCCGTCACGAAATGAACACTGAAGCTTTCTTT. The encoded protein is CASVRRSGSFTRHEMNTEAFF.

V is TRBV6-5 and J is TRBJ2-1, with unresolved D. Trimming removed 0 bases from V and 2 bases from J, with 11 bases in between. CDR1 MNHEY and CDR2 SVGAGI come from the germline V gene. The CDR3 sequence is 16 residues long. CDR3 nucleotides: TGTGCCAGCAGTTACTCGTTTGGCCTCCCCTACAATGAGCAGTTCTTC. Translated, it gives CASSYSFGLPYNEQFF.

This chain links TRBV7-9 with TRBJ2-3; 13 bases line up with TRBD2. The junction had 3 bases not matched to a gene; V was cut back by 4 bases and J by 2 bases. The CDR3 length is 16 residues. The germline CDR1 and CDR2 sequences are SEHNR and FQNEAQ (reference sequence). Written as DNA, the CDR3 is TGTGCCAGCAGCTCGGGACTAGCGGGAACCACAGATACGCAGTATTTT. Translation: CASSSGLAGTTDTQYF.

The chain carries TRBV7-9 and TRBJ2-1; TRBD2 agrees at 7 bases. The length of the CDR3 is 14 residues. Germline V gene sequence: CDR1 SEHNR, CDR2 FQNEAQ (reference sequence). Trimming at V came to 1 base and at J to 9 bases, leaving 6 bases not matched to a gene. The CDR3 DNA follows: TGTGCCAGCAGCTTAGGCGGCCTAGCGGTTGAGCAGTTCTTC. This codes for CASSLGGLAVEQFF.

The chain is built from TRBV18 and TRBJ1-5, with 7 nucleotides matching TRBD1. Unmatched junction bases numbered 10, after V lost 4 bases and J lost 7 bases. CDR1 and CDR2 from the germline V gene are KGHSH and LQKENI. The CDR3 is 15 amino acids. The CDR3 here is CASSRMTGKDQPQHF. The CDR3 DNA reads TGTGCCAGCTCACGAATGACAGGGAAAGACCAGCCCCAGCATTTT.

CDR3 protein: CASSPHPRGLQETQYF. Here the CDR3 DNA reads TGCGCCAGCAGCCCTCACCCTAGGGGTCTCCAAGAGACCCAGTACTTC. The chain couples TRBV4-3 to TRBJ2-5; D might be TRBD1 (5 bases). The CDR3 is 16 residues long. V lost 4 bases, J lost 1 base, and 16 bases lay in between. Germline V gene lookup returns CDR1 LGHNA and CDR2 YSLEER.

V gene TRBV18 combines with J gene TRBJ1-1; 7 bases match TRBD1. Trimming at V came to 3 bases and at J to 5 bases, leaving 6 bases not matched to a gene. The CDR3 sequence is 14 residues long. Looked up from germline, CDR1 is KGHSH and CDR2 is LQKENI. Written as DNA, the CDR3 is TGTGCCAGCTCACCCCCGATCAGGGGGACTGAAGCTTTCTTT. This gives the protein CASSPPIRGTEAFF.

V usage is TRBV9 and J usage is TRBJ2-7; 7 positions agree with TRBD1. Trimming at V came to 3 bases and at J to 4 bases, leaving 7 bases not matched to a gene. CDR1 and CDR2 from the germline V gene are SGDLS and YYNGEE. The CDR3 extends over 14 amino acids. CDR3 residues: CASSATGTAYEQYF. In DNA, the CDR3 is TGTGCCAGCAGCGCAACCGGGACAGCGTACGAGCAGTACTTC. Supplemented by reference TRBV9 and TRBJ2-7, the full variable domain reads DSGVTQTPKHLITATGQRVTLRCSPRSGDLSVYWYQQSLDQGLQFLIQYYNGEERAKGNILERFSAQQFPDLHSELNLSSLELGDSALYFCASSATGTAYEQYFGPGTRLTVT.

This chain uses TRBV10-1 with TRBJ2-3; D gene ambiguous. The CDR3 length is 14 residues. The germline V gene encodes CDR1 WNHNN and CDR2 SYGVQD (reference sequence). The V gene lost 1 base and the J gene lost 1 base, with 6 bases spanning the gap. CDR3: CASSELDGTDTQYF. CDR3 nucleotides: TGCGCCAGCAGTGAGTTAGATGGCACAGATACGCAGTATTTT.